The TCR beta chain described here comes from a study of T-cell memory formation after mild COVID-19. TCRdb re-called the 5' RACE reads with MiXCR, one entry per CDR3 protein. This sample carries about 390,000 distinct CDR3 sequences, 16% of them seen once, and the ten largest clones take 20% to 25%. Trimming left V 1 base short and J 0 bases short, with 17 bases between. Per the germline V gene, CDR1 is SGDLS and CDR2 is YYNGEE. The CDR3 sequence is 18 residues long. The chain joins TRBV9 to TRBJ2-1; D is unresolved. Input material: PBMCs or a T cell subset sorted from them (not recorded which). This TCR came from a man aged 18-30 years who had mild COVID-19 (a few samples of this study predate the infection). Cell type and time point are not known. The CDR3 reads CASSVSPDRYLSYNEQFF. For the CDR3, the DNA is TGTGCCAGCAGCGTATCTCCGGACCGATACCTCTCCTACAATGAGCAGTTCTTC.